Sequencing of this TCR beta chain was carried out in a study of blood T cell repertoires in COVID-19. On the study more broadly: Nucleic acid was either cDNA or gDNA, and it came from T cells, B-cell-depleted T cells, or PBMCs.

Germline assignment: CDR1 MNHNS and CDR2 SASEGT. V was pared by 4 bases and J by 0 bases, with 11 bases of the junction left unmatched. This CDR3 has 18 residues. In the source study's methods: Counts of nucleated cells, estimated from reference gene primer amplification, were obtained. Assay used: immunoSEQ multiplex PCR; TCRdb lists only in-frame clones, some missing. V, J and clone size are those of that table, while D and trimming were read from the DNA. This sample has 250,000 to 350,000 clones, with more than 90% found just once. Clinical history as reported by participants underpinned cohort assignment. Two negative PCRs, clearance, or symptom resolution had been documented for recovered Cohort 3 donors.

V and J are TRBV6-1 and TRBJ2-2, with 7 bases that match TRBD1. This receptor was taken from a man aged 60-69 years who had recovered from COVID-19. The specimen sequenced was PBMCs or T cells enriched from blood (not recorded which). DNA of the CDR3: TGTGCCAGCAGTGCCAAAAACAGGGGCTTCCCGAACACCGGGGAGCTGTTTTTT. This gives the protein CASSAKNRGFPNTGELFF.